The T cell receptor beta chain under discussion was sequenced for a study of T-cell reconstitution after alpha-beta-depleted transplantation in children. The study, taken as a whole, reports: Reportedly, only several hundred clones from non-depleted graft cells drove alpha-beta T-cell counts at about two months. In some patients, recipient T cells and intrathymic progenitors surviving conditioning explained high day-60 diversity.

Library preparation (for TCRbeta) was performed with unique molecular identifiers. TCRdb processed the PCR reads anew with MiXCR; each CDR3 protein has one entry. The data contain about 240,000 distinct CDR3 sequences, under 30% of them singletons. Worth noting for this clonotype: Its antigen is still unknown.

CDR1 is MGHDK and CDR2 is SYGVNS in the germline V gene. Trimming cost V 2 bases and J 0 bases; bases outside gene matches: 0. The CDR3 extends over 16 amino acids. This specimen was PBMCs, taken before TCRalphabeta/CD19-depleted stem cell transplant. This receptor was obtained from a girl aged 2 to 10 with Fanconi anemia, due to receive a stem cell transplant. The chain employs TRBV25-1 and TRBJ2-7; 14 bases are a match to TRBD2. The CDR3: CASSEGTSGSSYEQYF. Here the CDR3 DNA reads TGTGCCAGCAGTGAAGGGACTAGCGGGAGCTCCTACGAGCAGTACTTC.